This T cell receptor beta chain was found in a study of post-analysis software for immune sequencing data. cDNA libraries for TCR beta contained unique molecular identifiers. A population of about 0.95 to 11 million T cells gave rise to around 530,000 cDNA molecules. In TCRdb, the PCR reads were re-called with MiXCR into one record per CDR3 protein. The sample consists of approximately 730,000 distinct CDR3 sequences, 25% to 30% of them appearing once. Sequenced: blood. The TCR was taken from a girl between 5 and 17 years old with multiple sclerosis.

CDR3 residues: CASSLLGQGPSTDTQYF. The CDR3 DNA reads TGCGCCAGCAGCTTGCTAGGACAGGGGCCTAGCACAGATACGCAGTATTTT. The chain employs TRBV5-1 and TRBJ2-3, with TRBD1 matching over 9 bases. The germline V gene has CDR1 SGHRS and CDR2 YFSETQ. The CDR3 extends over 17 amino acids. J was trimmed by 0 bases and V by 1 base; bases with no gene match: 6.